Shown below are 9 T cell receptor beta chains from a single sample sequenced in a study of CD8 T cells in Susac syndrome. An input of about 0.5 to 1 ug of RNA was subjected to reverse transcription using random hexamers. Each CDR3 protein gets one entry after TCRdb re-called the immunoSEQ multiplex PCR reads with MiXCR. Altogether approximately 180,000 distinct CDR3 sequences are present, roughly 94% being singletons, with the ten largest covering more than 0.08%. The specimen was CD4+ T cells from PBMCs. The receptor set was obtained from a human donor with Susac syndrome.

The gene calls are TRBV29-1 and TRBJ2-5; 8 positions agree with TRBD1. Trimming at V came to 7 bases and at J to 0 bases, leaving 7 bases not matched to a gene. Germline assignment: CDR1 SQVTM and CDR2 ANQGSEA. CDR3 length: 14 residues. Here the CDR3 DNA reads TGCAGCGCAAACACGGACAGGGACCAAGAGACCCAGTACTTC. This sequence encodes CSANTDRDQETQYF. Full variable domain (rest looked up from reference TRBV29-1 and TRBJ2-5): SAVISQKPSRDICQRGTSLTIQCQVDSQVTMMFWYRQQPGQSLTLIATANQGSEATYESGFVIDKFPISRPNLTFSTLTVSNMSPEDSSIYLCSANTDRDQETQYFGPGTRLLVL.

The CDR3 DNA is TGTGCCAGTTCGGGCCTTCCAGGTCAGCCCCAGCATTTT. Translation: CASSGLPGQPQHF. The gene calls are TRBV19 and TRBJ1-5; D ambiguous. Germline V gene data show CDR1 as LNHDA and CDR2 as SQIVND (reference sequence). V was clipped by 8 bases and J by 6 bases, with 14 bases between them. The CDR3 loop spans 13 amino acids.

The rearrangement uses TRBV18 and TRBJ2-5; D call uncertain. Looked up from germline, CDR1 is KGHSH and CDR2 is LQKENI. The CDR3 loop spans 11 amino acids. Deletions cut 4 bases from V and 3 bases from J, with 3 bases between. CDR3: CASSQEETQYF. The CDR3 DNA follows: TGTGCCAGCTCACAGGAAGAGACCCAGTACTTC.

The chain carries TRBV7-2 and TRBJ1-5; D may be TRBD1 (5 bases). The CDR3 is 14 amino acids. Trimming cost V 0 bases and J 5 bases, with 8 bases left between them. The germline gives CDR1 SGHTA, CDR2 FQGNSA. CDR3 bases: TGTGCCAGCAGCTTAGCCAGGGTGCATCAGCCCCAGCATTTT. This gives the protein CASSLARVHQPQHF.

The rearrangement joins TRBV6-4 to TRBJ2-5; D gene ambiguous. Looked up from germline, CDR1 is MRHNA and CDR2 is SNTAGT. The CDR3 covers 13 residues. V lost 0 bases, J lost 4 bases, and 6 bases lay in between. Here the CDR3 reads CASSDSILETQYF. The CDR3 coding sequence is TGTGCCAGCAGTGACTCGATTCTAGAGACCCAGTACTTC.

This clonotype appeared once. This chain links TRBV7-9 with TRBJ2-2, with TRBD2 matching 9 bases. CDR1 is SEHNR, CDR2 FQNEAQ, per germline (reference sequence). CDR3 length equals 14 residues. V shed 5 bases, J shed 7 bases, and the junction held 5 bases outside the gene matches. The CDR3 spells CASSVSGRIGELFF. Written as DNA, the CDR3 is TGTGCCAGCAGCGTTAGCGGGAGAATCGGGGAGCTGTTTTTT.

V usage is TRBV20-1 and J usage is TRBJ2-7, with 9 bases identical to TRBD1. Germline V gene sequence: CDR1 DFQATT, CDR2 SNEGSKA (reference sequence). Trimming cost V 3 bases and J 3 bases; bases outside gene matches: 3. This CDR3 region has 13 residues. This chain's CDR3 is CSARMDRGYEQYF. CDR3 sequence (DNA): TGCAGTGCTAGGATGGACAGGGGCTACGAGCAGTACTTC.

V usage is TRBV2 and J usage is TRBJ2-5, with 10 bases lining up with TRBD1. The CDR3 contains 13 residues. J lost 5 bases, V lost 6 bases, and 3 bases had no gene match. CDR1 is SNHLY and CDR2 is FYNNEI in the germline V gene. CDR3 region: CASSRTGGETQYF. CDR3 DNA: TGTGCCAGCAGCCGGACAGGGGGTGAGACCCAGTACTTC.

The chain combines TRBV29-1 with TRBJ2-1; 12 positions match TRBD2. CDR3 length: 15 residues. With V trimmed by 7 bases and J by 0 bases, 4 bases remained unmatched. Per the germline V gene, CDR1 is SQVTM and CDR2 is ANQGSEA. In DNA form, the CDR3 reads TGCAGCGGAACTAGCGGGGGGTCCTCCTACAATGAGCAGTTCTTC. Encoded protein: CSGTSGGSSYNEQFF.